This T cell receptor beta chain was identified in a study of OX40 agonist ivuxolimab in advanced cancers. Study summary: Patients got intravenous ivuxolimab at 0.01 to 10 mg/kg every 2 weeks.

General study findings and limits: Certain nonresponding patients likewise had low normalized T-cell clonal expansion. Expanded peripheral T cells had an undetermined antigen specificity.

With regard to this clone: Its target is unknown.

TCRdb keeps only in-frame clones here, not all; method: immunoSEQ multiplex PCR. The table shows roughly 79,000 clones, with 85% to 95% occurring only once. Sequences were derived from CD4+ or CD8+ T cells sorted from blood, sampled in a trial of the OX40 agonist ivuxolimab. The clonotype originates from an adult with an advanced solid tumor such as melanoma, head and neck, liver or kidney cancer.

CDR3 DNA sequence: TGTGCCAGCACCATTGGTGGCGAGCAGTACTTC. Its translation is CASTIGGEQYF. The chain has TRBV6-5 and TRBJ2-7; D remains ambiguous. V was trimmed by 7 bases and J by 6 bases, leaving 10 bases between them. CDR1 is MNHEY and CDR2 is SVGAGI in the germline V gene. The CDR3 totals 11 residues.